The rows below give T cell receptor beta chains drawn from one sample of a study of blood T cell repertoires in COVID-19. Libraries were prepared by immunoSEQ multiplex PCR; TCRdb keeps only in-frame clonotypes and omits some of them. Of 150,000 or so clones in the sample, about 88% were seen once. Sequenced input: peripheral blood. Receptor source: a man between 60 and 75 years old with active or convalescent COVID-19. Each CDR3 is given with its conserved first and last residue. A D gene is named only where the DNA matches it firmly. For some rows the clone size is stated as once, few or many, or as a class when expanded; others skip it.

CDR3aa: CASSQEFSGSTDTQYF; abundance: NA; d_gene: NA; v_gene: TRBV4-1; j_gene: TRBJ2-3
CDR3aa: CASSLPTQGFYGYTF; abundance: NA; d_gene: NA; v_gene: TRBV5-4; j_gene: TRBJ1-2
CDR3aa: CASSVGWRMNTEAFF; abundance: once; d_gene: NA; v_gene: TRBV9; j_gene: TRBJ1-1
CDR3aa: CASSHRDRGPASTEAFF; abundance: NA; d_gene: TRBD1; v_gene: TRBV19; j_gene: TRBJ1-1
CDR3aa: CASSVVSGDSEAFF; abundance: NA; d_gene: NA; v_gene: TRBV9; j_gene: TRBJ1-1
CDR3aa: CATSRDLYEQYF; abundance: NA; d_gene: NA; v_gene: TRBV15; j_gene: TRBJ2-7
CDR3aa: CASSLAVGQNTEAFF; abundance: NA; d_gene: NA; v_gene: TRBV7-8; j_gene: TRBJ1-1
CDR3aa: CASSHGDTGGNSPLHF; abundance: once; d_gene: NA; v_gene: TRBV23-1; j_gene: TRBJ1-6
CDR3aa: CASSQDSISYNEQFF; abundance: NA; d_gene: NA; v_gene: TRBV6-5; j_gene: TRBJ2-1
CDR3aa: CASSRYRDSGNTIYF; abundance: NA; d_gene: NA; v_gene: TRBV19; j_gene: TRBJ1-3
CDR3aa: CASNQGGNQPQHF; abundance: NA; d_gene: TRBD1; v_gene: TRBV2; j_gene: TRBJ1-5
CDR3aa: CASSYTRTGFNEQYF; abundance: NA; d_gene: TRBD1; v_gene: TRBV6-5; j_gene: TRBJ2-7